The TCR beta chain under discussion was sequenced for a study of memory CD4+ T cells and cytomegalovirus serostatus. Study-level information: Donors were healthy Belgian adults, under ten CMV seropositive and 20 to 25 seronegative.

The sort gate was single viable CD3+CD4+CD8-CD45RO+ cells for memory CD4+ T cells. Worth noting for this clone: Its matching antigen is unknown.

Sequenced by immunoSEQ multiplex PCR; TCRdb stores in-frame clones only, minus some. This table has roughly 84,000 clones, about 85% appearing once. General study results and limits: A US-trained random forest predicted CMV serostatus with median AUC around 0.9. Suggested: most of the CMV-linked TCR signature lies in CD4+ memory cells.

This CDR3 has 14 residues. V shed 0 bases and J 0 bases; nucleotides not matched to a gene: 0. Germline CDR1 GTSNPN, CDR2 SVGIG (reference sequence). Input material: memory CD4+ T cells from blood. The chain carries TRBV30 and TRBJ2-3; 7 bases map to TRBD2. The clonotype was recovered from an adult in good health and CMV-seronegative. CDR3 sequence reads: CAWSVGLSTDTQYF. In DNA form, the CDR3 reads TGTGCCTGGAGTGTGGGACTAAGCACAGATACGCAGTATTTT.